The 23 T cell receptor beta chains below come from one sample, sequenced in a study of cytomegalovirus exposure and HLA in healthy donors. Both 60 Vbeta primers and 13 Jbeta primers went into the PCR. Only in-frame clones appear in the TCRdb table, and some are missing; sequencing was by immunoSEQ multiplex PCR. The sample has around 220,000 clones; 60% to 80% are singletons. Sequences were obtained from PBMCs. These receptors came from a man aged 18 to 30 in good health and CMV-seronegative.

This chain joins TRBV7-2 and TRBJ2-3; possible D gene TRBD1, 6 bases. Between the trimmed V and J ends, which lost 7 bases and 2 bases, there was a span of 10 bases. CDR3 size: 13 residues. Germline loops: CDR1 SGHTA, CDR2 FQGNSA. The CDR3 region is CASTGVLTDTQYF. Here the CDR3 DNA reads TGTGCCAGCACAGGGGTCCTCACAGATACGCAGTATTTT.

This chain connects TRBV2 to TRBJ2-5; D possibly corresponds to TRBD1 (6 bases). CDR1 is SNHLY, CDR2 FYNNEI, per germline. This CDR3 is 13 amino acids long. Between the trimmed V and J ends, which lost 8 bases and 2 bases, there was a span of 12 bases. CDR3 sequence: CASRWTVQETQYF. The DNA of the CDR3 is TGTGCCAGCCGGTGGACAGTGCAAGAGACCCAGTACTTC.

Only one count was recorded for this clone. The chain recombines TRBV30 with TRBJ2-2; D call uncertain. Trimming cost V 6 bases and J 0 bases, with 11 bases left between them. From germline, CDR1 is GTSNPN and CDR2 SVGIG (reference sequence). CDR3 length equals 14 residues. As DNA, the CDR3 is TGTGCCTGCTCGCAGGTATCGAACACCGGGGAGCTGTTTTTT. Encoded protein: CACSQVSNTGELFF.

This chain links TRBV2 with TRBJ1-1; D is perhaps TRBD1 (5 bases). V lost 6 bases and J 3 bases, leaving 17 bases between the germline ends. CDR3 size: 15 residues. Germline CDR1 is SNHLY and CDR2 is FYNNEI. The CDR3 loop reads CASRPRIIGDTEAFF. In DNA, the CDR3 is TGTGCCAGCAGACCCAGAATAATAGGGGACACTGAAGCTTTCTTT.

The chain links TRBV7-2 to TRBJ2-2; 9 nucleotides line up with TRBD1. This CDR3 comprises 15 residues. The germline V gene encodes CDR1 SGHTA and CDR2 FQGNSA. The trim removed 3 bases at V and 7 bases at J, leaving 6 bases unmatched. In nucleotides, the CDR3 is TGTGCCAGCAGCTTCACTTGGACAGGGGACGGGGAGCTGTTTTTT. Encoded protein: CASSFTWTGDGELFF.

V gene TRBV27 combines with J gene TRBJ2-3, with no clear D. CDR3 length: 16 residues. Germline V CDR1 and CDR2: MNHEY, SMNVEV (reference sequence). Trimming stripped 6 bases from V and 2 bases from J, with 18 bases between. DNA of the CDR3: TGTGCCAGCAGCTATCCAGACAAGGCCCCCACAGATACGCAGTATTTT. It encodes CASSYPDKAPTDTQYF.

The chain uses TRBV28 and TRBJ1-2, with 7 bases matching TRBD1. CDR1 and CDR2 (germline): MDHEN, SYDVKM. The CDR3 is 12 residues long. Losses at the gene ends were 2 bases for V and 13 bases for J; bases not matched to a gene: 7. The CDR3 sequence: CASSLGTEEATF. For the CDR3, the DNA is TGTGCCAGCAGTTTAGGGACAGAGGAAGCCACCTTC.

This clone came up a few times. The gene calls are TRBV2 and TRBJ1-2; D is unresolved. The CDR3 has 11 amino acids. Germline CDR1 SNHLY, CDR2 FYNNEI. V lost 7 bases and J lost 11, with 14 bases in between. CDR3 nucleotide sequence: TGTGCCAGCATTTTCGAGACTAGGTACACCTTC. Residues: CASIFETRYTF.

This clone has more than one count but fewer than ten. V usage is TRBV9 and J usage is TRBJ2-3; perhaps TRBD2 as D (5 bases). This CDR3 comprises 14 residues. The V and J ends lost 0 bases and 6 bases respectively, with 11 bases between them. The germline V gene encodes CDR1 SGDLS and CDR2 YYNGEE. DNA for the CDR3: TGTGCCAGCAGCGTAGAGCCCTCGGGGGATACGCAGTATTTT. It encodes CASSVEPSGDTQYF.

This chain uses TRBV30 with TRBJ2-2; tentatively, D is TRBD2 (6 bases). V was cut by 4 bases and J by 2 bases, with 11 bases left in between. From germline, CDR1 is GTSNPN and CDR2 SVGIG (reference sequence). This CDR3 comprises 14 residues. The CDR3 DNA follows: TGTGCCTGGACGGGGGTCTCCAACACCGGGGAGCTGTTTTTT. Amino acid sequence: CAWTGVSNTGELFF. The entire variable domain, with the rest obtained from reference TRBV30 and TRBJ2-2, is as follows: SQTIHQWPATLVQPVGSPLSLECTVEGTSNPNLYWYRQAAGRGLQLLFYSVGIGQISSEVPQNLSASRPQDRQFILSSKKLLLSDSGFYLCAWTGVSNTGELFFGEGSRLTVL.

The chain couples TRBV4-3 to TRBJ2-1, with TRBD2 as a possible D gene (6 bases). Deletions cut 0 bases from V and 3 bases from J, with 15 bases between. This CDR3 is built from 17 residues. CDR1 and CDR2 (germline): LGHNA, YSLEER. CDR3 in amino acids: CASSQDLTGVGYNEQFF. In DNA, the CDR3 is TGCGCCAGCAGCCAAGACCTTACGGGAGTGGGCTACAATGAGCAGTTCTTC.

The chain uses TRBV30 and TRBJ2-5; TRBD2 matches at 16 bases. The J call may be wrong; the DNA end is better matched by TRBJ2-7. The V gene's germline CDR1 is GTSNPN and CDR2 SVGIG (reference sequence). CDR3 length: 16 residues. The CDR3 region is CAWNSGTSGRAYEQYF. CDR3 sequence (DNA): TGTGCCTGGAATTCCGGGACTAGCGGGAGGGCCTACGAGCAGTACTTC.

This chain uses TRBV7-3 with TRBJ1-2; D not certain. Trimming cost V 2 bases and J 4 bases, with 11 bases left between them. The length of the CDR3 is 14 residues. Germline V lookup: CDR1 SGHTA, CDR2 FQGTGA. The CDR3, as DNA: TGTGCCAGCAGCTTAGCAGGTGAACTCTATGGCTACACCTTC. It yields the protein CASSLAGELYGYTF.

The V and J genes are TRBV2 and TRBJ1-2; D is perhaps TRBD1 (5 bases). CDR1 and CDR2 from the germline V gene are SNHLY and FYNNEI. Trimming took off 9 bases at V and 3 bases at J, with 17 bases between the two ends. The CDR3 has 14 residues. The CDR3, as DNA: TGTGCCAGTACCGGGACTTTAACTTACTATGGCTACACCTTC. Protein product: CASTGTLTYYGYTF.

This chain uses TRBV28 with TRBJ1-4; 7 positions agree with TRBD1. V trimming: 2 bases; J trimming: 5 bases; junction bases outside the gene matches: 5. This CDR3 is 15 amino acids long. Germline CDR1 and CDR2: MDHEN and SYDVKM. CDR3 sequence reads: CASSLLGGVNEKLFF. DNA of the CDR3: TGTGCCAGCAGTTTACTAGGGGGCGTGAATGAAAAACTGTTTTTT.

In this sample, this clone turned up once. This chain joins TRBV12-1 and TRBJ1-6; whether TRBD1, the table's D call, matches the DNA was not checked. TRBV12-1 represents a pseudogene. This CDR3 region has 16 residues. In DNA form, the CDR3 reads TGTGCCAGCAGCCCTACAGGACAGGGGCGGAATTCACCCCTCCACTTT. Its translation is CASSPTGQGRNSPLHF.

The chain employs TRBV13 and TRBJ1-1, with 11 bases matching TRBD1. In germline, CDR1 is PRHDT, CDR2 FYEKMQ (reference sequence). The CDR3 length is 13 residues. With V trimmed by 5 bases and J by 10 bases, 6 bases remained unmatched. In nucleotides, the CDR3 is TGTGCCAGCAGCCCCGGGACAGGGGGTAGAGCTTTCTTT. Translation: CASSPGTGGRAFF.

CDR3 in DNA: TGTGCCAGCAGCTCAGGGGGCGCCTACTATGGCTACACCTTC. It specifies CASSSGGAYYGYTF. This chain uses TRBV7-9 with TRBJ1-2; 8 bases agree with TRBD1. V lost 4 bases and J lost 3; bases outside the gene matches: 4. CDR3 length: 14 residues. Germline CDR1 SEHNR, CDR2 FQNEAQ (reference sequence).

Of note for this clone: Other nucleotide sequences from this sample produce the same CDR3. V usage is TRBV10-3 and J usage is TRBJ1-5; D is uncertain. CDR1 and CDR2 (germline): ENHRY, SYGVKD. The ends were cut back, 0 bases at V and 3 bases at J, with 6 bases in the middle. The CDR3 covers 14 residues. The CDR3 nucleotides are TGTGCCATCAGTGAGTCGGGCTACAATCAGCCCCAGCATTTT. This sequence encodes CAISESGYNQPQHF.

The chain recombines TRBV4-3 with TRBJ1-1; the match to TRBD1 covers 9 bases. V dropped 4 bases and J dropped 3; count of bases not matched to a gene: 3. Per the germline V gene, CDR1 is LGHNA and CDR2 is YSLEER. CDR3 length equals 14 residues. The CDR3 loop reads CASSLRTGDTEAFF. The CDR3 DNA is TGCGCCAGCAGCCTTAGGACAGGGGACACTGAAGCTTTCTTT.

The chain links TRBV6-4 to TRBJ1-1; 7 bases match TRBD1. Per germline, CDR1 MRHNA and CDR2 SNTAGT. This CDR3 region has 13 residues. V lost 6 bases and J lost 7; bases outside the gene matches: 8. The CDR3 nucleotides are TGTGCCAGCAGGCCTACAGGGGATGGTGAAGCTTTCTTT. Translated, it gives CASRPTGDGEAFF.

The chain uses TRBV30 and TRBJ2-7; 10 nucleotides align to TRBD1. This CDR3 spans 16 amino acids. With 1 base clipped from V and 4 bases from J, the junction kept 10 bases outside the gene matches. The V gene's germline CDR1 is GTSNPN and CDR2 SVGIG (reference sequence). This chain's CDR3 is CAWSAPGQGVRYEQYF. CDR3 coding DNA: TGTGCCTGGAGTGCCCCCGGACAGGGGGTTCGTTACGAGCAGTACTTC.

The chain is built from TRBV7-9 and TRBJ2-1, with 10 bases that match TRBD1. Germline assignment: CDR1 SEHNR and CDR2 FQNEAQ (reference sequence). Trimming cost V 4 bases and J 2 bases; bases outside gene matches: 8. The CDR3 is 17 amino acids. The CDR3 DNA reads TGTGCCAGCAGCTCTGGACCCGGGACAGGGGCCTACAATGAGCAGTTCTTC. Translating it yields CASSSGPGTGAYNEQFF.